The 17 T cell receptor beta chains given below trace back to one sample, sequenced in a study of response to subunit inactivated influenza vaccine. TCRdb ran MiXCR on the RT-PCR reads and lists one entry per CDR3 protein. The sample contains about 160,000 distinct CDR3 sequences, about 11% of which appear only once. The sample consisted of non-naive T cells sorted from PBMCs, taken roughly 47 days after vaccination. The receptors originated from a man aged 50 to 59 who received an inactivated influenza vaccine.

This clonotype was counted a few times. The chain recombines TRBV5-1 with TRBJ2-5, with 8 bases fitting TRBD1. Trimming cost V 2 bases and J 3 bases; bases outside gene matches: 6. Looked up from germline, CDR1 is SGHRS and CDR2 is YFSETQ. The CDR3 spans 15 residues. The CDR3, as DNA: TGCGCCAGCAGCTTTGGCAGGGGGCCCGAAGAGACCCAGTACTTC. Amino acid sequence: CASSFGRGPEETQYF.

V gene TRBV6-1 combines with J gene TRBJ2-2, with 9 bases lining up with TRBD2. CDR3 length equals 16 residues. The germline V gene encodes CDR1 MNHNS and CDR2 SASEGT. The trim removed 6 bases at V and 2 bases at J, leaving 7 bases unmatched. The CDR3 sequence is CASRRPGTSNTGELFF. CDR3 DNA sequence: TGTGCCAGCAGAAGACCCGGGACTAGCAACACCGGGGAGCTGTTTTTT.

This clonotype was found many times. The chain carries TRBV4-2 and TRBJ2-3; 12 bases align to TRBD2. The V gene end was trimmed by 2 bases and the J gene end by 5 bases; junction bases not matched to a gene: 8. The CDR3 extends over 17 amino acids. From germline, CDR1 is LGHNA and CDR2 YNFKEQ. CDR3 sequence (DNA): TGTGCCAGCAGCCAACCTCTACTAGCGGGGGGAGAAGATACGCAGTATTTT. Its translation: CASSQPLLAGGEDTQYF.

The rearrangement uses TRBV7-8 and TRBJ1-2; unclear D gene. V lost 3 bases and J 8 bases, leaving 16 bases between the germline ends. Germline V gene data show CDR1 as SGHVS and CDR2 as FQNEAQ. The CDR3 sequence is 14 residues long. The CDR3 here is CASSFRTYDRGYTF. As DNA, the CDR3 is TGTGCCAGCAGCTTCAGGACCTATGATCGGGGCTACACCTTC.

This clonotype has a handful of counts. The V gene is TRBV5-6, the J gene TRBJ1-4; D is possibly TRBD1 (6 bases). V was shortened by 4 bases and J by 5 bases, with 18 bases between the two germline ends. CDR1 and CDR2 (germline): SGHDT, YYEEEE. The CDR3 length is 16 residues. The CDR3 bases are TGTGCCAGCAGCCCCGGCTTGGGGGGCGCCAATGAAAAACTGTTTTTT. It is translated as CASSPGLGGANEKLFF.

This clonotype came up a few times. The genes are TRBV9 and TRBJ2-1; D gene ambiguous. The CDR3 length is 16 residues. V shed 1 base and J shed 0 bases, with 11 bases lying between them. CDR1 is SGDLS, CDR2 YYNGEE, per germline. CDR3 bases: TGTGCCAGCAGCGTAAATTCAGCCCGCTCCTACAATGAGCAGTTCTTC. Translation gives CASSVNSARSYNEQFF.

This clonotype was found many times. The chain joins TRBV12-3 or TRBV12-4 to TRBJ2-7, with 9 bases identical to TRBD1. This CDR3 spans 13 amino acids. Losses at the gene ends were 4 bases for V and 5 bases for J; bases not matched to a gene: 3. The CDR3 coding sequence is TGTGCCAGCAGTTGGGGACAGGGCCACGAGCAGTACTTC. Its translation: CASSWGQGHEQYF.

This clonotype was observed many times. The V and J genes are TRBV5-1 and TRBJ2-7; 9 bases fit TRBD1. This CDR3 spans 14 amino acids. CDR1 is SGHRS and CDR2 is YFSETQ in the germline V gene. Trimming cost V 4 bases and J 2 bases; bases outside gene matches: 4. CDR3 nucleotide sequence: TGCGCCAGCAGCGAGGGACAGGGACCCTACGAGCAGTACTTC. Its translation: CASSEGQGPYEQYF.

This clonotype was picked up a small number of times. This rearrangement joins TRBV19 to TRBJ1-1; D is perhaps TRBD1 (6 bases). The CDR3 sequence is 16 residues long. The germline V gene has CDR1 LNHDA and CDR2 SQIVND (reference sequence). V lost 5 bases to trimming and J lost 4 bases, with 20 bases between them. CDR3 sequence reads: CASSPQRGGIPTEAFF. The CDR3 coding sequence is TGTGCCAGTAGTCCCCAACGAGGGGGGATTCCCACTGAAGCTTTCTTT.

In this sample, this clonotype turned up a few times. The CDR3 is CASSKDAFQPQHF. The CDR3 nucleotides read TGTGCCAGCAGCAAAGACGCTTTCCAGCCCCAGCATTTT. This rearrangement joins TRBV11-2 to TRBJ1-5; D unclear. V was trimmed by 5 bases and J by 7 bases, leaving 12 bases between them. The length of the CDR3 is 13 residues. The V gene's germline CDR1 is SGHAT and CDR2 FQNNGV.

This clonotype was seen many times. The chain joins TRBV5-1 to TRBJ2-1; D unresolved. Germline lookup yields CDR1 SGHRS and CDR2 YFSETQ. Trimming cost V 4 bases and J 4 bases, with 12 bases left between them. This CDR3 spans 14 amino acids. Written as DNA, the CDR3 is TGCGCCAGCAGCGTCGGCGGTGGTTACAATGAGCAGTTCTTC. It encodes CASSVGGGYNEQFF.

V is TRBV6-1 and J is TRBJ2-2; TRBD1 matches at 7 bases. This CDR3 comprises 14 residues. Germline V lookup: CDR1 MNHNS, CDR2 SASEGT. Losses at the gene ends were 8 bases for V and 3 bases for J; bases not matched to a gene: 6. The CDR3 DNA reads as TGTGCCAGCGGAGGACAGGACTACACCGGGGAGCTGTTTTTT. It encodes CASGGQDYTGELFF.

In its sample, this clonotype was seen many times. The chain carries TRBV7-2 and TRBJ2-3, with TRBD2 identical over 8 bases. The CDR3 runs to 15 residues. V was pared by 1 base and J by 0 bases, with 0 bases of the junction left unmatched. From germline, CDR1 is SGHTA and CDR2 FQGNSA. CDR3 DNA: TGTGCCAGCAGCTTAGTAGCGGGGAGCACAGATACGCAGTATTTT. This codes for CASSLVAGSTDTQYF.

The table lists this clonotype with a few counts. This chain uses TRBV7-8 with TRBJ2-7, with D tentatively TRBD2 (5 bases). Trimming took off 5 bases at V and 4 bases at J, with 18 bases between the two ends. CDR1 is SGHVS and CDR2 is FQNEAQ in the germline V gene. The CDR3 spans 15 residues. Here the CDR3 DNA reads TGTGCCAGCAGCACGAGGGAAGGACGCATGTACGAGCAGTACTTC. This encodes CASSTREGRMYEQYF.

In its sample, this clonotype was seen a few times. This sequence joins TRBV7-6 and TRBJ2-5, with D tentatively TRBD1 or TRBD2 (7 bases each). V gave up 3 bases and J gave up 9 bases, with 23 bases separating them. This CDR3 has 16 amino acids. CDR1 and CDR2 (germline): SGHVS, FNYEAQ. The CDR3 nucleotides read TGTGCCAGCAGCTTGAAAAGGGAGGGCAGGGGGGCGTCCCAGTACTTC. This encodes CASSLKREGRGASQYF.

Details on this clonotype: It may be a read error: a sequence one base away is much more abundant. The chain uses TRBV18 and TRBJ2-7; D is perhaps TRBD1 (5 bases). The CDR3 loop spans 13 amino acids. V gave up 4 bases and J gave up 5 bases, with 12 bases separating them. Germline CDR1 is KGHSH and CDR2 is LQKENI. This CDR3 is CASSRSGPHEQYF. The CDR3 DNA sequence: TGTGCCAGCTCACGCTCAGGGCCCCACGAGCAGTACTTC. Variable domain in full (rest from reference TRBV18 and TRBJ2-7): NAGVMQNPRHLVRRRGQEARLRCSPMKGHSHVYWYRQLPEEGLKFMVYLQKENIIDESGMPKERFSAEFPKEGPSILRIQQVVRGDSAAYFCASSRSGPHEQYFGPGTRLTVT.

At least ten counts were recorded for this clonotype. The genes are TRBV7-9 and TRBJ2-4, with D unresolved. Between the trimmed V and J ends, which lost 3 bases and 6 bases, there was a span of 6 bases. Germline values: CDR1 SEHNR, CDR2 FQNEAQ (reference sequence). This CDR3 has 12 amino acids. The CDR3 DNA sequence: TGTGCCAGCAGCTTGACGGGAAACATTCAGTACTTC. Encoded protein: CASSLTGNIQYF.